This section outlines one T cell receptor (beta chain) sequence together with its context. TCRdb reanalysed the 5' RACE reads using MiXCR and keeps one entry per CDR3 protein. The sample carries tens of thousands of distinct CDR3 sequences, 20% to 25% recorded once. This entry is derived from a study of T-cell memory formation after mild COVID-19. Material for sequencing was PBMCs or a T cell subset sorted from them (not recorded which). The source is a man younger than 35 who had mild COVID-19 (a few samples of this study predate the infection). Cell type and time point are not known.

The CDR3: CASSEGRGENTEAFF. The CDR3 nucleotides are TGTGCCAGCAGCGAAGGGAGGGGGGAGAACACTGAAGCTTTCTTT. The rearrangement uses TRBV13 and TRBJ1-1; D is possibly TRBD1 (6 bases). V dropped 5 bases and J dropped 1 base, with 14 bases sitting between them. Germline CDR1 and CDR2: PRHDT and FYEKMQ (reference sequence). The CDR3 totals 15 residues.